These 12 T cell receptor beta chains were sequenced from one sample in a study of long-term antiretroviral therapy in people with HIV. Survey-level resolution applied to immunoSEQ assay v3.0. Profiled with immunoSEQ multiplex PCR; TCRdb holds only in-frame clones, not every one. This sample has roughly 25,000 clones, with 85% to 95% found just once. The starting material was unsorted PBMCs, obtained 7.6 years after starting antiretroviral therapy. These receptors were obtained from a woman between 35 and 50 years old with HIV.

The J gene is TRBJ2-5, the V gene TRBV7-3; D is undetermined. The ends were cut back, 0 bases at V and 5 bases at J, with 7 bases in the middle. The CDR3 length is 13 residues. CDR1 and CDR2 (germline): SGHTA, FQGTGA. The CDR3 spells CASSLTDVETQYF. In DNA, the CDR3 is TGTGCCAGCAGCTTAACTGACGTGGAGACCCAGTACTTC.

This clone has a handful of counts. CDR3 sequence: CASSKRGEGETQYF. CDR3 sequence (DNA): TGTGCCAGTAGTAAGCGGGGGGAGGGAGAGACCCAGTACTTC. The genes are TRBV19 and TRBJ2-5; 9 bases are shared with TRBD2. V lost 4 bases and J lost 4; bases outside the gene matches: 4. CDR3 length equals 14 residues. Germline lookup yields CDR1 LNHDA and CDR2 SQIVND (reference sequence).

The chain joins TRBV27 to TRBJ2-2; D ambiguous. The ends were cut back, 3 bases at V and 5 bases at J, with 13 bases in the middle. The CDR3 has 15 amino acids. CDR1 MNHEY and CDR2 SMNVEV come from the germline V gene (reference sequence). The CDR3 sequence is CASSFGPGLTGELFF. The DNA of the CDR3 is TGTGCCAGCAGTTTCGGACCTGGTCTAACCGGGGAGCTGTTTTTT.

The genes are TRBV30 and TRBJ1-2; no definite D call. This CDR3 region has 15 residues. V was clipped by 3 bases and J by 1 base, with 15 bases between them. Germline CDR1 reads GTSNPN; CDR2 reads SVGIG (reference sequence). CDR3: CAWRRSGISNYGYTF. DNA of the CDR3: TGTGCCTGGAGGAGGAGCGGAATTAGTAACTATGGCTACACCTTC.

This clone was detected only a few times. V usage is TRBV18 and J usage is TRBJ2-7, with 7 bases identical to TRBD1. Unmatched junction bases numbered 3, after V lost 1 base and J lost 3 bases. Germline V lookup: CDR1 KGHSH, CDR2 LQKENI. This CDR3 contains 14 residues. CDR3 loop: CASSPRDSGYEQYF. CDR3 DNA sequence: TGTGCCAGCTCACCACGGGACAGTGGCTACGAGCAGTACTTC.

The chain combines TRBV10-3 with TRBJ1-2; no reliable D call. This CDR3 has 15 amino acids. Germline V lookup: CDR1 ENHRY, CDR2 SYGVKD. V lost 4 bases and J 2 bases, leaving 14 bases between the germline ends. DNA of the CDR3: TGTGCCATCAGTGTCGAAAATCTAGGAAACTATGGCTACACCTTC. It yields the protein CAISVENLGNYGYTF.

V gene TRBV5-1 combines with J gene TRBJ1-3; a weak D match, TRBD1 (6 bases). Germline CDR1 is SGHRS and CDR2 is YFSETQ. V was clipped by 1 base and J by 4 bases, with 12 bases between them. This CDR3 contains 15 residues. The chain's CDR3 is CASSLTGNLGNTIYF. DNA for the CDR3: TGCGCCAGCAGCTTGACAGGGAACTTAGGAAACACCATATATTTT.

The rearrangement joins TRBV7-6 to TRBJ2-7, with D maybe TRBD1 (6 bases). V was cut by 5 bases and J by 1 base, with 12 bases left in between. This CDR3 is 14 amino acids long. Germline CDR1 SGHVS, CDR2 FNYEAQ. CDR3: CASSPETGSYEQYF. The CDR3 DNA follows: TGTGCCAGCAGCCCGGAGACAGGTTCCTACGAGCAGTACTTC.

The rearrangement uses TRBV4-1 and TRBJ2-5; a possible D gene is TRBD2 (5 bases). Judging by the DNA end, TRBJ2-7 fits better; the J call may be wrong. The CDR3 loop spans 15 amino acids. Germline CDR1 is MGHRA and CDR2 is YSYEKL. This CDR3 reads CASSQVGEPTYEQYF. The CDR3 DNA follows: TGCGCCAGCAGCCAAGTGGGAGAGCCCACCTACGAGCAGTACTTC.

The chain couples TRBV30 to TRBJ1-1, with a tentative D call TRBD1 (5 bases). Trimming removed 3 bases from V and 6 bases from J, with 8 bases in between. The CDR3 contains 11 residues. Per the germline V gene, CDR1 is GTSNPN and CDR2 is SVGIG (reference sequence). Here the CDR3 reads CAWRVGPEAFF. CDR3 coding DNA: TGTGCCTGGAGGGTGGGACCTGAAGCTTTCTTT.

J is TRBJ1-3 and V is TRBV29-1, with D unresolved. Germline-derived CDR1 and CDR2 are SQVTM and ANQGSEA. V lost 7 bases to trimming and J lost 4 bases, with 17 bases between them. The CDR3 runs 14 residues. The CDR3 is CSAKPMASGNTIYF. The CDR3 bases are TGCAGCGCCAAGCCTATGGCTTCCGGAAACACCATATATTTT.

V and J are TRBV9 and TRBJ2-5, with 7 bases that match TRBD2. The V gene end was trimmed by 6 bases and the J gene end by 5 bases; junction bases not matched to a gene: 10. Germline-derived CDR1 and CDR2 are SGDLS and YYNGEE. The CDR3 covers 14 residues. CDR3 sequence reads: CASNRGESGETQYF. The CDR3 DNA follows: TGTGCCAGCAACCGGGGGGAATCAGGGGAGACCCAGTACTTC.